A selection of T cell receptor beta chains follows, all from one sample in a study of T cells after yellow fever vaccination. A single record per CDR3 protein comes from TCRdb applying MiXCR to the 5' RACE reads. The table lists fewer than 400,000 distinct CDR3 sequences, about 11% of them singletons, with roughly 3% in the top ten. This sample comprised CD4+ T cells sorted from PBMCs, obtained 45 days after the yellow fever booster vaccination. The receptors come from a young man who received the YFV17D yellow fever vaccine. The CDR3 runs from the conserved cysteine through the conserved F or W. D genes are given only for firm matches. Rows give clone size only sometimes, using once, few, many, or a class for an expanded clone.

TRBJ1-1 | TRBV30 | . | few | CAWSVLLMNTEAFF | TGTGCCTGGAGTGTCCTTCTTATGAACACTGAAGCTTTCTTT
TRBJ2-5 | TRBV3-1 | TRBD1 | . | CASTGVMETQYF | TGTGCCAGTACAGGGGTGATGGAGACCCAGTACTTC
TRBJ1-2 | TRBV28 | . | . | CASSLSGQNYNYGYTF | TGTGCCAGCAGTTTATCAGGGCAGAACTATAACTATGGCTACACCTTC
TRBJ2-1 | TRBV10-3 | . | few | CATAGTEHYNEQFF | TGTGCCACAGCCGGGACGGAACACTACAATGAGCAGTTCTTC
TRBJ1-2 | TRBV18 | . | . | CASSPGPGAYGYTF | TGTGCCAGCTCACCAGGGCCAGGGGCCTATGGCTACACCTTC
TRBJ1-4 | TRBV4-2 | . | . | CASSRTLTGNNEKLFF | TGTGCCAGCAGCCGCACCCTGACGGGGAATAATGAAAAACTGTTTTTT
TRBJ2-1 | TRBV4-3 | . | many | CASSRDSSYNEQFF | TGCGCCAGCTCCCGGGACTCCTCCTACAATGAGCAGTTCTTC
TRBJ1-1 | TRBV5-4 | . | few | CASSSVANTEAFF | TGTGCCAGCAGCTCCGTCGCGAACACTGAAGCTTTCTTT
TRBJ2-5 | TRBV27 | TRBD2 | many | CASSRGLAGGQETQYF | TGTGCCAGCAGTCGAGGACTAGCGGGGGGCCAAGAGACCCAGTACTTC
TRBJ2-1 | TRBV10-1 | . | . | CASSGSRGAGNEQFF | TGCGCCAGCAGTGGCAGCCGGGGGGCAGGGAATGAGCAGTTCTTC
TRBJ2-5 | TRBV7-2 | TRBD2 | few | CASSLAWRGKQETQYF | TGTGCCAGCAGCTTAGCTTGGCGGGGGAAACAAGAGACCCAGTACTTC
TRBJ1-6 | TRBV4-2 | . | . | CASRSTGQSSPLHF | TGTGCCAGCAGATCCACAGGGCAATCTTCACCCCTCCACTTT
TRBJ1-2 | TRBV6-5 | . | many | CASSYGTNYGYTF | TGTGCCAGCAGTTACGGAACCAACTATGGCTACACCTTC
TRBJ1-4 | TRBV4-2 | . | many | CASSQEGGTTNEKLFF | TGTGCCAGCAGCCAAGAGGGAGGAACAACTAATGAAAAACTGTTTTTT
TRBJ2-1 | TRBV4-3 | TRBD2 | few | CASMSTSGGAYNEQFF | TGCGCCAGCATGTCCACTAGCGGGGGGGCCTACAATGAGCAGTTCTTC
TRBJ2-3 | TRBV5-1 | TRBD2 | many | CASSSGGLDTQYF | TGCGCCAGCAGCTCCGGGGGGTTGGATACGCAGTATTTT
TRBJ2-2 | TRBV30 | . | few | CAWSNAGELFF | TGTGCCTGGAGTAATGCCGGGGAGCTGTTTTTT
TRBJ2-5 | TRBV15 | . | many | CATSNQFSPGETQYF | TGTGCCACCAGCAATCAGTTTTCCCCGGGGGAGACCCAGTACTTC
TRBJ2-3 | TRBV4-3 | TRBD2 | few | CASSQDGRVAASTDTQYF | TGCGCCAGCAGCCAAGATGGGAGGGTAGCGGCCTCCACAGATACGCAGTATTTT